One sample yielded the 28 T cell receptor beta chains listed below, sequenced in a study of blood T cells in healthy people across ages. Alongside a J-beta primer mix, a sample-barcoded 5' primer served in a second PCR lasting roughly 7 to 12 cycles. From the 5' RACE reads, TCRdb called clonotypes with MiXCR, one entry per CDR3 protein. The top ten hold 20% to 30% of the sample, which has about 760,000 distinct CDR3 sequences, roughly 50% seen once. Sample: blood. The receptor set was obtained from a man aged 35 to 55 in good health.

V is TRBV7-3 and J is TRBJ1-2; 9 bases line up with TRBD1. The CDR3 totals 15 residues. CDR1 and CDR2 (germline): SGHTA, FQGTGA. After removal of 5 bases from V and 3 bases from J, the junction contained 7 bases not matched to a gene. This CDR3 reads CASSPNGQGHYGYTF. The DNA of the CDR3 is TGTGCCAGCAGCCCCAACGGACAGGGGCACTATGGCTACACCTTC. Full variable domain (missing parts from reference TRBV7-3 and TRBJ1-2): GAGVSQTPSNKVTEKGKYVELRCDPISGHTALYWYRQSLGQGPEFLIYFQGTGAADDSGLPNDRFFAVRPEGSVSTLKIQRTERGDSAVYLCASSPNGQGHYGYTFGSGTRLTVV.

The chain is built from TRBV20-1 and TRBJ2-2; no clear D. CDR3 length: 16 residues. V lost 0 bases, J lost 0 bases, and 11 bases lay in between. Looked up from germline, CDR1 is DFQATT and CDR2 is SNEGSKA (reference sequence). The CDR3 DNA reads TGCAGTGCTAGAGATCCGAAGGGCGCGAACACCGGGGAGCTGTTTTTT. This encodes CSARDPKGANTGELFF.

This clonotype showed up just a few times. The J gene is TRBJ2-7, the V gene TRBV11-2; D ambiguous. CDR1 SGHAT and CDR2 FQNNGV come from the germline V gene. With 6 bases removed from V and 0 bases from J, the gap between germline ends came to 15 bases. There are 15 residues in the CDR3. The CDR3 DNA reads as TGTGCCAGCAGACCGGACGGATTCAGCTCCTACGAGCAGTACTTC. Translating gives CASRPDGFSSYEQYF.

The gene calls are TRBV20-1 and TRBJ2-1; tentative D call: TRBD2 (6 bases). Germline CDR1 is DFQATT and CDR2 is SNEGSKA (reference sequence). The CDR3 length is 17 residues. V lost 2 bases and J lost 0, with 17 bases in between. The CDR3 spells CSARNPVGGSSYNEQFF. The CDR3 coding sequence is TGCAGTGCTAGAAACCCTGTTGGGGGGAGCTCCTACAATGAGCAGTTCTTC.

The rearrangement uses TRBV13 and TRBJ2-3, with a tentative D call TRBD2 (7 bases). Germline CDR1 and CDR2: PRHDT and FYEKMQ (reference sequence). This CDR3 is built from 15 residues. The V end lost 4 bases, the J end lost 2 bases, and 13 bases lay between the germline ends. CDR3 sequence reads: CASSSIGGPTDTQYF. The DNA for the CDR3 is TGTGCCAGCAGCTCTATCGGGGGGCCCACAGATACGCAGTATTTT.

This chain uses TRBV20-1 with TRBJ2-3, with TRBD2 matching over 7 bases. The CDR3 is 14 amino acids. Germline loops: CDR1 DFQATT, CDR2 SNEGSKA (reference sequence). J was trimmed by 0 bases and V by 2 bases; bases with no gene match: 2. The CDR3 sequence is CSARLAVSTDTQYF. CDR3 sequence (DNA): TGCAGTGCTAGACTAGCGGTTAGCACAGATACGCAGTATTTT.

This chain links TRBV20-1 with TRBJ2-7; 7 nucleotides match TRBD1. V lost 0 bases and J lost 4; bases outside the gene matches: 9. This CDR3 is built from 15 residues. Germline V gene lookup returns CDR1 DFQATT and CDR2 SNEGSKA (reference sequence). The CDR3 bases are TGCAGTGCTAGAGATCGGTGGACAGGAGATTACGAGCAGTACTTC. Translation gives CSARDRWTGDYEQYF.

This clonotype has more than one count but fewer than ten. This chain links TRBV11-2 with TRBJ2-3; maybe TRBD1 (6 bases). The CDR3 contains 15 residues. V was trimmed by 5 bases and J by 4 bases, leaving 16 bases between them. The germline gives CDR1 SGHAT, CDR2 FQNNGV. DNA for the CDR3: TGTGCCAGCAGCCCCGAGGGGGTTAGGGCAGATACGCAGTATTTT. Translated: CASSPEGVRADTQYF. The full variable domain, rest sourced from reference TRBV11-2 and TRBJ2-3, is EAGVAQSPRYKIIEKRQSVAFWCNPISGHATLYWYQQILGQGPKLLIQFQNNGVVDDSQLPKDRFSAERLKGVDSTLKIQPAKLEDSAVYLCASSPEGVRADTQYFGPGTRLTVL.

The chain combines TRBV28 with TRBJ2-4; 7 bases line up with TRBD1. The better agreement between TRBJ2-5 and the DNA end casts doubt on the J call. Looked up from germline, CDR1 is MDHEN and CDR2 is SYDVKM. CDR3 length equals 14 residues. CDR3 DNA sequence: TGTGCCAGCAGTGCCGGGGACAGCACAGAGACCCAGTACTTC. Translating it yields CASSAGDSTETQYF.

The sample holds a few counts of this clonotype. The chain is built from TRBV27 and TRBJ2-7, with TRBD1 identical over 9 bases. The CDR3 has 15 amino acids. Germline CDR1 MNHEY, CDR2 SMNVEV (reference sequence). The V segment lost 5 bases and the J segment 5 bases; nucleotides outside the gene matches: 10. The DNA for the CDR3 is TGTGCCAGCAGTAAGAGACGGGACAGGGCTAACGAGCAGTACTTC. Its translation: CASSKRRDRANEQYF.

The chain links TRBV29-1 to TRBJ2-6; D gene unclear. Trimming shortened V by 5 bases and J by 0 bases, and 5 bases separated the two germline ends. CDR1 SQVTM and CDR2 ANQGSEA come from the germline V gene. The CDR3 runs 13 residues. The CDR3 DNA is TGCAGCGTTATTATCTCTGGGGCCAACGTCCTGACTTTC. It encodes CSVIISGANVLTF.

J is TRBJ1-2 and V is TRBV29-1; D possibly corresponds to TRBD1 (5 bases). The CDR3 has 16 amino acids. Between the trimmed V and J ends, which lost 0 bases and 4 bases, there was a span of 18 bases. In germline, CDR1 is SQVTM, CDR2 ANQGSEA. CDR3 residues: CSVEDPLVWGSYGYTF. CDR3 coding DNA: TGCAGCGTTGAAGATCCCCTTGTTTGGGGCTCCTATGGCTACACCTTC.

This clonotype was picked up many times. The chain uses TRBV29-1 and TRBJ2-7; a possible D gene is TRBD2 (5 bases). The CDR3 spans 14 residues. Germline V gene data show CDR1 as SQVTM and CDR2 as ANQGSEA. Trimming removed 5 bases at V and 2 bases at J, with 16 bases between. This CDR3 is CSVLLGISAYEQYF. The CDR3 DNA reads TGCAGCGTTTTACTAGGGATCTCCGCCTACGAGCAGTACTTC.

This clonotype has just a few counts. The chain is built from TRBV12-3 or TRBV12-4 and TRBJ1-2; a weak D match, TRBD1 (5 bases). Trimming left V 0 bases short and J 4 bases short, with 9 bases between. This CDR3 is 14 amino acids long. Here the CDR3 reads CASSLATGPYGYTF. CDR3 nucleotides: TGTGCCAGCAGTTTAGCCACAGGCCCCTATGGCTACACCTTC.

The rearrangement uses TRBV20-1 and TRBJ2-4; D gene uncertain. The CDR3 has 15 residues. The V gene lost 4 bases and the J gene lost 2 bases, with 15 bases spanning the gap. Germline CDR1 and CDR2: DFQATT and SNEGSKA (reference sequence). This CDR3 is CSANGPGGTKNIQYF. The DNA of the CDR3 is TGCAGTGCTAATGGCCCCGGCGGAACCAAAAACATTCAGTACTTC.

The J gene is TRBJ2-3, the V gene TRBV4-2; no firm D call. The V gene lost 0 bases and the J gene lost 0 bases, with 13 bases spanning the gap. The CDR3 spans 17 residues. Germline V gene lookup returns CDR1 LGHNA and CDR2 YNFKEQ. The CDR3 coding sequence is TGTGCCAGCAGCCAAGATCTTTCGCTACCTAGCACAGATACGCAGTATTTT. Encoded protein: CASSQDLSLPSTDTQYF.

CDR3 residues: CASSQGGEFSYEQYF. The CDR3 DNA follows: TGTGCCAGCAGCCAGGGCGGGGAGTTCTCCTACGAGCAGTACTTC. The rearrangement joins TRBV28 to TRBJ2-7; D may be TRBD2 (6 bases). The CDR3 has 15 amino acids. Germline V gene sequence: CDR1 MDHEN, CDR2 SYDVKM. The V and J ends lost 6 bases and 0 bases respectively, with 15 bases between them.

A few counts support this clonotype. The chain combines TRBV28 with TRBJ2-3, with D unresolved. CDR1 and CDR2 (germline): MDHEN, SYDVKM. This CDR3 spans 17 amino acids. The V end was cut by 6 bases, the J end by 0 bases, with 19 bases between. CDR3 sequence (DNA): TGTGCCAGCAGCCTTCCAAGGCCTGCTTCAAGCACAGATACGCAGTATTTT. Protein sequence: CASSLPRPASSTDTQYF.

The chain combines TRBV20-1 with TRBJ2-3; TRBD2 might be the D (6 bases). This CDR3 region has 15 residues. Trimming left V 2 bases short and J 2 bases short, with 14 bases between. Per the germline V gene, CDR1 is DFQATT and CDR2 is SNEGSKA (reference sequence). CDR3 DNA sequence: TGCAGTGCTAGACAACCGACTAGTGCCACAGATACGCAGTATTTT. Translating it yields CSARQPTSATDTQYF.

This chain joins TRBV3-1 and TRBJ2-2, with TRBD1 identical over 9 bases. The CDR3 runs 16 residues. In germline, CDR1 is LGHDT, CDR2 YNNKEL (reference sequence). Unmatched junction bases numbered 10, after V lost 5 bases and J lost 6 bases. CDR3 amino acids: CASSIIPGTGSGELFF. The CDR3 DNA sequence: TGTGCCAGCAGCATCATTCCCGGGACAGGGTCCGGGGAGCTGTTTTTT.

V usage is TRBV12-3 or TRBV12-4 and J usage is TRBJ2-2; 8 nucleotides agree with TRBD2. The J segment lost 3 bases and the V segment lost 6 bases, leaving 18 bases of the junction unmatched. This CDR3 is built from 19 residues. CDR3 sequence: CASRDYNLGAGGYTGELFF. The CDR3 DNA sequence: TGTGCCAGCAGGGACTATAATTTGGGGGCGGGAGGTTACACCGGGGAGCTGTTTTTT.

V and J are TRBV29-1 and TRBJ1-2; the match to TRBD1 covers 8 bases. The CDR3 has 13 amino acids. V shed 7 bases, J shed 8 bases, and the junction held 12 bases outside the gene matches. In germline, CDR1 is SQVTM, CDR2 ANQGSEA. The CDR3 loop is CSASRDRPGGYTF. CDR3 in DNA: TGCAGCGCCAGTAGGGACAGGCCGGGGGGCTACACCTTC. Complete variable domain (other parts from reference TRBV29-1 and TRBJ1-2): SAVISQKPSRDICQRGTSLTIQCQVDSQVTMMFWYRQQPGQSLTLIATANQGSEATYESGFVIDKFPISRPNLTFSTLTVSNMSPEDSSIYLCSASRDRPGGYTFGSGTRLTVV.

The chain has TRBV10-2 and TRBJ2-3, with D perhaps being TRBD1 or TRBD2 (5 bases each). CDR1 WSHSY and CDR2 SAAADI come from the germline V gene. The V and J ends lost 9 bases and 5 bases respectively, with 15 bases between them. The CDR3 consists of 13 residues. In nucleotides, the CDR3 is TGCGCCAGTTCGTGGGGGTCCCTAGATACGCAGTATTTT. It is translated as CASSWGSLDTQYF.

To note about this clonotype: A much larger clone differs by one base, so this may be a read error. The rearrangement links TRBV29-1 to TRBJ2-1, with TRBD2 identical over 12 bases. CDR3 length equals 13 residues. V dropped 4 bases and J dropped 10; count of bases not matched to a gene: 5. Germline values: CDR1 SQVTM, CDR2 ANQGSEA. The CDR3 sequence: CSVATSGSHEQFF. The CDR3 DNA sequence: TGCAGCGTTGCGACTAGCGGGAGCCACGAGCAGTTCTTC.

The table lists this clonotype with a count of one. V is TRBV7-2 and J is TRBJ2-5; 9 bases match TRBD2. CDR1 and CDR2 (germline): SGHTA, FQGNSA. The CDR3 is 15 amino acids. The J segment lost 11 bases and the V segment lost 3 bases, leaving 13 bases of the junction unmatched. The CDR3 protein is CASSFNSGRQDEQYF. The CDR3 DNA follows: TGTGCCAGCAGCTTTAACAGCGGGAGGCAGGATGAGCAGTACTTC.

V and J are TRBV5-1 and TRBJ1-5; tentatively, D is TRBD1 (5 bases). Trimming stripped 1 base from V and 6 bases from J, with 11 bases between. The CDR3 has 14 amino acids. Germline loops: CDR1 SGHRS, CDR2 YFSETQ. CDR3 nucleotide sequence: TGCGCCAGCAGCTTGTCAGGGAAGGGTCAGCCCCAGCATTTT. Protein product: CASSLSGKGQPQHF.

The rearrangement links TRBV4-1 to TRBJ2-1; D uncertain. CDR3 size: 12 residues. V was clipped by 3 bases and J by 4 bases, with 4 bases between them. Germline CDR1 reads MGHRA; CDR2 reads YSYEKL. CDR3 loop: CASSHRYNEQFF. CDR3 nucleotide sequence: TGCGCCAGCAGCCACCGATACAATGAGCAGTTCTTC.

The chain combines TRBV12-3 or TRBV12-4 with TRBJ1-1; TRBD1 might be the D (6 bases). Deletions cut 5 bases from V and 5 bases from J, with 18 bases between. The CDR3 extends over 15 amino acids. In DNA form, the CDR3 reads TGTGCCAGCAGTCCACAACAGGGAGTGAGAACTGAAGCTTTCTTT. Translated, it gives CASSPQQGVRTEAFF.